This TCR beta chain was observed in a study of CD8 T cells in Susac syndrome. Trimming took off 3 bases at V and 0 bases at J, with 9 bases between the two ends. The CDR3 covers 14 residues. CDR1 is GTSNPN, CDR2 SVGIG, per germline (reference sequence). An input of 0.5 to 1 ug of RNA was subjected to reverse transcription using random hexamers. A multiplex approach, immunoSEQ multiplex PCR, amplified TCR beta CDR3 across 54 Vbeta and 13 Jbeta. TCRdb called the immunoSEQ multiplex PCR reads again in MiXCR, with one record for every CDR3 protein. The top ten clones hold 0.065% of a sample with about 300,000 distinct CDR3 sequences, just over 90% of them seen once.

The receptor's source is a human donor with multiple sclerosis. Sequenced sample: CD4+ T cells from PBMCs. V gene TRBV30 combines with J gene TRBJ1-3; D remains unclear. The CDR3 DNA follows: TGTGCCTGGAGAAAACCTGCCTCTGGAAACACCATATATTTT. Protein sequence: CAWRKPASGNTIYF.